This T cell receptor (beta chain) was captured in a study of T cell repertoires in cytomegalovirus infection. The wider study: In public TCR beta signatures, there were indications of both CMV infection and matching HLA type.

Study-wide points: Across the ex vivo response, the dominant clonotypes were HLA-C-restricted CMV-specific TCR beta clonotypes. Individuals carrying CMV plus the relevant HLA were identified by cumulative frequency of public TCR beta families.

Per germline, CDR1 LNHDA and CDR2 SQIVND (reference sequence). This CDR3 spans 14 amino acids. The V end was cut by 5 bases, the J end by 5 bases, with 10 bases between. This clonotype was seen at least ten times. Its antigen is undetermined. TCRdb itself ran the reads through MiXCR, one entry per CDR3 protein. Here the sample spans more than 500,000 distinct CDR3 sequences, 16% being singletons. This TCR came from a human donor in good health (CMV status not recorded). Some clones in this sample may be carry-over from other donors' samples. The chain joins TRBV19 to TRBJ2-6; TRBD1 is a possible D gene (5 bases). The sequenced material came from CD8+ T cells from PBMCs. The CDR3: CASSGAGWANVLTF. In DNA, the CDR3 is TGTGCCAGTAGTGGGGCAGGTTGGGCCAACGTCCTGACTTTC.